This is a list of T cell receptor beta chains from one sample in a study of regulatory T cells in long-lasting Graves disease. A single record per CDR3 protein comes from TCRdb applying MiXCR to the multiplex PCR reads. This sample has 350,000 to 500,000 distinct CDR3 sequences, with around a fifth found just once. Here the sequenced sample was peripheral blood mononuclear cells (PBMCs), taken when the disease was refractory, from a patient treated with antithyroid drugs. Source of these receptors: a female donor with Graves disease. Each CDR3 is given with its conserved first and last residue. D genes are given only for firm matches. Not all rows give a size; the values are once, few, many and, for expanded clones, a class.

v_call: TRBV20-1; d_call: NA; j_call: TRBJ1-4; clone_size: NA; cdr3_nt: TGCAGTGCTTTGTCGGGGAATCAAAATGAAAAACTGTTTTTT; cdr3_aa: CSALSGNQNEKLFF
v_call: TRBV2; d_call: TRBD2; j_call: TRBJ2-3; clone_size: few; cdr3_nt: TGTGCCAGCGTCGCACGGAGCGGGAGTACAGATACGCAGTATTTT; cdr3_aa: CASVARSGSTDTQYF
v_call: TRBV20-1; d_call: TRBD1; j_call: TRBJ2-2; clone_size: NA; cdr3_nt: TGCAGTGCTAGCCCGACACAGGGGCCCGGGGAGCTGTTTTTT; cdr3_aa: CSASPTQGPGELFF
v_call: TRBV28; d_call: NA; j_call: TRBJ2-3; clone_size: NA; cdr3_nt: TGTGCCAGCAGTCTCGAGGGCGTGAGCGCAGATACGCAGTATTTT; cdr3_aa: CASSLEGVSADTQYF
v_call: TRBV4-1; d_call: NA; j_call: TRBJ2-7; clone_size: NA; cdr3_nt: TGCGCCAGCAGCCAAGCCCCCCCCAGGGGCAACTACGAGCAGTACTTC; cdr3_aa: CASSQAPPRGNYEQYF
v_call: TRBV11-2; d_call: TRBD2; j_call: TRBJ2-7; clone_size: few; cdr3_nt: TGTGCCAGCAGGTCGGAGTGGTCTAGCGGTACCTACGAGCAGTACTTC; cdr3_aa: CASRSEWSSGTYEQYF
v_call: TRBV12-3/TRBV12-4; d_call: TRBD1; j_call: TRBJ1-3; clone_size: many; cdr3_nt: TGTGCCAGCAGCCCAACAGGGGTCTCTGGAAACACCATATATTTT; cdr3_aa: CASSPTGVSGNTIYF
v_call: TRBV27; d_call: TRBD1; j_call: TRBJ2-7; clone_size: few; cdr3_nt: TGTGCCAGCAGGTCTCCCGGGACAGGGGGATACGAGCAGTACTTC; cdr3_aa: CASRSPGTGGYEQYF
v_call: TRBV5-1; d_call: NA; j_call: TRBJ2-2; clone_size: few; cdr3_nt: TGCGCCAGGACTACCCCGGGAAGCGGAGCGAACACCGGGGAGCTGTTTTTT; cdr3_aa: CARTTPGSGANTGELFF
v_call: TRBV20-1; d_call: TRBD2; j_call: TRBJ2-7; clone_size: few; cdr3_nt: TGCAGTGCTAGCGACCGGACTAGCGGGAGGGTAATGGACGAGCAGTACTTC; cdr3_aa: CSASDRTSGRVMDEQYF
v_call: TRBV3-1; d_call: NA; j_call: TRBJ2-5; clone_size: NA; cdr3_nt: TGTGCCAGCAGCCGCACCCGAGGAGGTGCGGAGACCCAGTACTTC; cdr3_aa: CASSRTRGGAETQYF
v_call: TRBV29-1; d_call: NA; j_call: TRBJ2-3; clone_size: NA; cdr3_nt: TGCAGCGTTGACGGACTCACCCGCACAGATACGCAGTATTTT; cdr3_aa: CSVDGLTRTDTQYF
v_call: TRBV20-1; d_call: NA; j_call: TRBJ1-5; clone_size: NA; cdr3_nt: TGCAGTGCTATATCCGGAGTCCCTAATCAGCCCCAGCATTTT; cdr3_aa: CSAISGVPNQPQHF
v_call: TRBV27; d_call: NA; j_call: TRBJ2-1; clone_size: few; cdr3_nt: TGTGCCAGCACCTTGAGCGGCGATAGGAGGAACAATGAGCAGTTCTTC; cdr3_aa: CASTLSGDRRNNEQFF
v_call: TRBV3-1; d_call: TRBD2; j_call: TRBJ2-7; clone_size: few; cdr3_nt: TGTGCCAGCAGCCAAGAGCGGGAGTACGAGCAGTACTTC; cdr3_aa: CASSQEREYEQYF
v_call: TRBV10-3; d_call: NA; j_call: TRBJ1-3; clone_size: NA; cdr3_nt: TGTGCCATCAGTCCCGGGACCAGTTTGTGGGACACCATATATTTT; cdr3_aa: CAISPGTSLWDTIYF
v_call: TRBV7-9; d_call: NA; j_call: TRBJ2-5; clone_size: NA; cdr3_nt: TGTGCCAGCAGCTCCCCCTCGGGGACAACTGCGGCCCAGTACTTC; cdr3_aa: CASSSPSGTTAAQYF
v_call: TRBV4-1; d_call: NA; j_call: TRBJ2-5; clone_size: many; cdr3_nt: TGCGCCAGCAGCCAAGACCCCCGCCCAGAGACCCAGTACTTC; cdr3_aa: CASSQDPRPETQYF
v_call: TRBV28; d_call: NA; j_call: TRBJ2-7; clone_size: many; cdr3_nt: TGTGCCAGCAGTTTATGGGCAGGATCCTACGAGCAGTACTTC; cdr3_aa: CASSLWAGSYEQYF
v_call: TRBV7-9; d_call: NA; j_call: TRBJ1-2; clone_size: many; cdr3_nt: TGTGCCAGCAGCACCGAAAACTATGGCTACACCTTC; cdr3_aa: CASSTENYGYTF
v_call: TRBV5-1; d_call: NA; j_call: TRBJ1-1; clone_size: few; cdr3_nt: TGCGCCAGCAGCCTTGAGGGGTTATACACTGAAGCTTTCTTT; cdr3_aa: CASSLEGLYTEAFF
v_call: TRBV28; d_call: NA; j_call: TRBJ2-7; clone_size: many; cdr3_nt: TGTGCCAGCAGTTTGTTCCAACCTGGAGGCTACGAGCAGTACTTC; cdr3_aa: CASSLFQPGGYEQYF
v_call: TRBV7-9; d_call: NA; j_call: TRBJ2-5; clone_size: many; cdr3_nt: TGTGCCAGCAGCTTACAACAGGGAGCGGTGCGAGAGACCCAGTACTTC; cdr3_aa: CASSLQQGAVRETQYF
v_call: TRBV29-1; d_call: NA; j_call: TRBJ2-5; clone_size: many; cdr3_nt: TGCAGTCCCACGTCGGGAGAGACCCAGTACTTC; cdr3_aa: CSPTSGETQYF
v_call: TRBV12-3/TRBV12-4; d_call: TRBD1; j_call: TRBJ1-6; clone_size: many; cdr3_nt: TGTGCCAGCAGTTTGACAGGGGACTCCTATAATTCACCCCTCCACTTT; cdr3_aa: CASSLTGDSYNSPLHF
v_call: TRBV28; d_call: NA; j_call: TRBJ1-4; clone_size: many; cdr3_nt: TGTGCCACCGGAAGTACCCGAGGGGTTGAAAAACTGTTTTTT; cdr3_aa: CATGSTRGVEKLFF
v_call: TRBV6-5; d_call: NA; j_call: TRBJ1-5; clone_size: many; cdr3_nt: TGTGCCAGCAGTTACTCGGACAGACTAGATCAGCCCCAGCATTTT; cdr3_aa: CASSYSDRLDQPQHF
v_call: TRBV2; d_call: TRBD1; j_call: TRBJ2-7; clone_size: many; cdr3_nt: TGTGCCAGCAGGGGGGACAGTACCTACGAGCAGTACTTC; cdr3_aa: CASRGDSTYEQYF
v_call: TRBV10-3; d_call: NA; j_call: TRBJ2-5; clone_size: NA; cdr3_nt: TGTGCCATCAGTGAGTCCCAGGGGGGCCAAGAGACCCAGTACTTC; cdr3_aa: CAISESQGGQETQYF
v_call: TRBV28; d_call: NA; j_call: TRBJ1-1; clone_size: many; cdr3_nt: TGTGCCAGCAGCAGTTCCTTGAACACTGAAGCTTTCTTT; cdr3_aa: CASSSSLNTEAFF
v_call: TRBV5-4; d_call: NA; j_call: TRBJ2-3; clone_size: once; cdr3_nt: TGTGCCAGCAGCCCTGACGGCCTGGTCGGGACAGATACGCAGTATTTT; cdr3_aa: CASSPDGLVGTDTQYF
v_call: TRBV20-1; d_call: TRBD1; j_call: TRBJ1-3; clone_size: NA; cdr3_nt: TGCAGTGCTAGCAGGGGGCCATCTGGAAACACCATATATTTT; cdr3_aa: CSASRGPSGNTIYF
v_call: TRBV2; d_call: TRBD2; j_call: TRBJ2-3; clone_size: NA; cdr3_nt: TGTGCCAGCAGAGGACTAGCGGGAGAAACCACCAGGGGAGATACGCAGTATTTT; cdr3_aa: CASRGLAGETTRGDTQYF
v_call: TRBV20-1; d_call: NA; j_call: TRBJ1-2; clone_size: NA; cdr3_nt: TGCAGTGCTAGAGATCAGAGACTGTGGGGGGCTGAGGGCTACACCTTC; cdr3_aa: CSARDQRLWGAEGYTF
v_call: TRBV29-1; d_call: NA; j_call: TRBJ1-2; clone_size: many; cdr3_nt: TGCAGCGCCGGCGACTCTAACTATGGCTACACCTTC; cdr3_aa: CSAGDSNYGYTF
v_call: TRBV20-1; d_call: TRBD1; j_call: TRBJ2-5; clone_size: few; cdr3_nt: TGCAGTGCTAGAGATCCTGGACAGGGTGAGACCCAGTACTTC; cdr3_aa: CSARDPGQGETQYF
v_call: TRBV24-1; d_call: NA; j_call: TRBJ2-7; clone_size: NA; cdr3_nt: TGTGCCACCACCGGACACACCTCCGGGAGCAGCTACGAGCAGTACTTC; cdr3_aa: CATTGHTSGSSYEQYF
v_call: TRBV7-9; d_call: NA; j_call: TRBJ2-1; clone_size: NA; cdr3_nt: TGTGCCAGCAGCCCGATGGTGGGCTATTTGAATGAGCAGTTCTTC; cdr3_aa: CASSPMVGYLNEQFF
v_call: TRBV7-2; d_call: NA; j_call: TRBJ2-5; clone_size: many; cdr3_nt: TGTGCCAGCAGCTTGCGGGTAATTCAAGAGACCCAGTACTTC; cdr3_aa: CASSLRVIQETQYF
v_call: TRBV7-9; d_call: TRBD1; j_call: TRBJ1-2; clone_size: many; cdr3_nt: TGTGCCAGCAGCTCCCGCCAAGACAGGGGCTATGGCTACACCTTC; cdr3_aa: CASSSRQDRGYGYTF
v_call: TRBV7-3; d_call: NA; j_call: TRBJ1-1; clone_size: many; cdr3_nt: TGTGCCAGCAGCCCCTCGGGGAGTTCAAAGACTGAAGCTTTCTTT; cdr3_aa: CASSPSGSSKTEAFF
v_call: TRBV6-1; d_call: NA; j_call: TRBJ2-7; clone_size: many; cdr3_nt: TGTGCCAGCAGTCCCCAATCGGGGCCCTACGAGCAGTACTTC; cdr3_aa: CASSPQSGPYEQYF
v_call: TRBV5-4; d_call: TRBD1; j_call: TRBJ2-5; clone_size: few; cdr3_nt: TGTGCCAGCAGTCCTCAGGGGGCCGCCTTGGAGACCCAGTACTTC; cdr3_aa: CASSPQGAALETQYF
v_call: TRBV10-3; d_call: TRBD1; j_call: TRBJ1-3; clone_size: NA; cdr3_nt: TGTGCCATCAGCTCTTGGACAGGCTCTGGAAACACCATATATTTT; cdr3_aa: CAISSWTGSGNTIYF
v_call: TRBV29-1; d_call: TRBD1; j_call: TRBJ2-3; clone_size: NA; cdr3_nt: TGCAGCGAGACGGACAGGCGGCGCGCAGATACGCAGTATTTT; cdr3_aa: CSETDRRRADTQYF
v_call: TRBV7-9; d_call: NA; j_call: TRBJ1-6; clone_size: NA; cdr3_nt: TGTGCCAGCAGCTTAGGGGTGGGACACCACTATAATTCACCCCTCCACTTT; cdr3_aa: CASSLGVGHHYNSPLHF
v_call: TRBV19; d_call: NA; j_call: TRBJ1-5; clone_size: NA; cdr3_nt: TGTGCCAGTAGTTGGGGGAGGTGGGGGAATCAGCCCCAGCATTTT; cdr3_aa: CASSWGRWGNQPQHF
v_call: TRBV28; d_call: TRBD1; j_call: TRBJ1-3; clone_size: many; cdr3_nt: TGTGCCAGCAGGCGACAGGGTTCTGGAAACACCATATATTTT; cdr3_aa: CASRRQGSGNTIYF
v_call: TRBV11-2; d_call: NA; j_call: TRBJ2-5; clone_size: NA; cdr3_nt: TGTGCCAGCAGCTTAGTGGGCGGGAAGCAAGAGACCCAGTACTTC; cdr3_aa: CASSLVGGKQETQYF
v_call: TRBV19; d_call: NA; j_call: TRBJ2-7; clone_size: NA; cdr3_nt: TGTGCCAGTAGTACGGTGTCAGGCTACGAGCAGTACTTC; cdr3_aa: CASSTVSGYEQYF
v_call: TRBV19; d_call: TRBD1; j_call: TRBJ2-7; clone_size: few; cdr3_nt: TGTGCCAGTAGTATTCTTTTGTCTTCGGCAGGGGGCGCGGAGCAGCTCTACGAGCAGTACTTC; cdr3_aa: CASSILLSSAGGAEQLYEQYF
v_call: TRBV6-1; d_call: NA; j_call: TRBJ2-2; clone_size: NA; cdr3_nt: TGTGCCAGCACCCCGATGGGACAAGCGGGAAAGAACACCGGGGAGATGTTTTTT; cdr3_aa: CASTPMGQAGKNTGEMFF
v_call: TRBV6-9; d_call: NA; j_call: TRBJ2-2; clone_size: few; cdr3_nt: TGTGCCAGCAGTTACTTGGAGGTCGGGGAGCTGTTTTTT; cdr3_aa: CASSYLEVGELFF